This T cell receptor beta chain emerged from a study of cytomegalovirus exposure and HLA in healthy donors. As for the study in general: Findings of an earlier analysis included some 110 million unique TCR beta sequences from 200 million or so T cells.

Use of 60 Vbeta and 13 Jbeta primers characterized the PCR. The repertoire was sequenced with immunoSEQ multiplex PCR; TCRdb's copy has only in-frame clones and lacks some. Of 95,000 to 100,000 clones listed, under 80% are singletons. The V and J ends lost 2 bases and 3 bases, in that order; junction bases with no gene match: 12. Looked up from germline, CDR1 is LNHDA and CDR2 is SQIVND (reference sequence). This CDR3 contains 18 residues. The chain employs TRBV19 and TRBJ2-2; TRBD2 aligns across 7 bases. This receptor was taken from a human donor in good health. The sequenced sample consisted of PBMCs. CDR3 protein: CASSIQRGWHEYTGELFF. The CDR3 nucleotides read TGTGCCAGTAGTATACAGCGGGGATGGCATGAGTACACCGGGGAGCTGTTTTTT.